The 10 T cell receptor beta chains in this list originate from one sample, sequenced in a study of blood T cells in healthy people across ages. Using a J-beta primer mix together with a sample-barcoded 5' primer, a second PCR was run for roughly 7 to 12 cycles. MiXCR, run by TCRdb on the 5' RACE reads, gives a single entry per CDR3 protein. Of nearly 800,000 distinct CDR3 sequences listed, 56% are singletons. The sample consisted of blood. These TCRs come from a man aged 40-55 years in good health.

In its sample, this clonotype was seen a few times. This sequence joins TRBV20-1 and TRBJ2-1, with D possibly matching TRBD2 (5 bases). The germline gives CDR1 DFQATT, CDR2 SNEGSKA (reference sequence). CDR3 length: 15 amino acids. V was pared by 0 bases and J by 3 bases, with 12 bases between. The CDR3 is CSARDRAGFYNEQFF. CDR3 sequence (DNA): TGCAGTGCTAGAGATCGGGCGGGCTTCTACAATGAGCAGTTCTTC.

This clonotype was counted at least ten times. The chain has TRBV7-3 and TRBJ2-3, with 7 nucleotides matching TRBD1. Germline CDR1 SGHTA, CDR2 FQGTGA. Trimming removed 6 bases from V and 4 bases from J; junction bases left unmatched: 7. The CDR3 totals 14 residues. This CDR3 is CASRTGIGADTQYF. CDR3 nucleotide sequence: TGTGCCAGCAGGACAGGGATTGGTGCAGATACGCAGTATTTT.

This clonotype was seen a single time. The chain is built from TRBV20-1 and TRBJ2-4, with 7 nucleotides matching TRBD1. CDR1 DFQATT and CDR2 SNEGSKA come from the germline V gene (reference sequence). This CDR3 comprises 15 residues. With V trimmed by 4 bases and J by 1 base, 7 bases remained unmatched. In DNA, the CDR3 is TGCAGTGCTATATACGACAGGGAGGCCAAAAACATTCAGTACTTC. It yields the protein CSAIYDREAKNIQYF.

This rearrangement joins TRBV27 to TRBJ2-1, with TRBD2 matching over 8 bases. Trimming took 3 bases from V and 8 from J; bases not matched to a gene: 6. The V gene's germline CDR1 is MNHEY and CDR2 SMNVEV (reference sequence). This CDR3 comprises 14 residues. As DNA, the CDR3 is TGTGCCAGCAGTTTCTTAGCGGGAAAGTATGAGCAGTTCTTC. This sequence encodes CASSFLAGKYEQFF.

This clonotype was recorded once. This sequence joins TRBV21-1 and TRBJ2-4; the DNA was not compared with TRBD2, the D call given in the table. TRBV21-1 is a listed pseudogene. CDR3 length equals 17 residues. This CDR3 reads CASSKVSTGPQPNIQYF. CDR3 coding DNA: TGTGCCAGCAGCAAAGTATCTACAGGGCCCCAACCCAACATTCAGTACTTC.

This clonotype has more than one count but fewer than ten. The rearrangement uses TRBV28 and TRBJ1-5; D is possibly TRBD1 (6 bases). Between the trimmed V and J ends, which lost 4 bases and 3 bases, there was a span of 19 bases. Germline V lookup: CDR1 MDHEN, CDR2 SYDVKM. The CDR3 has 17 residues. Written as DNA, the CDR3 is TGTGCCAGCAGTTACGGGGGCCATGACAGATTCAATCAGCCCCAGCATTTT. Translation gives CASSYGGHDRFNQPQHF.

The chain combines TRBV12-3 or TRBV12-4 with TRBJ1-2; TRBD1 matches at 10 bases. V trimming: 5 bases; J trimming: 8 bases; junction bases outside the gene matches: 8. The CDR3 runs to 14 residues. The CDR3: CASSVQTGGIGYTF. CDR3 in DNA: TGTGCCAGCAGTGTACAGACAGGGGGCATCGGCTACACCTTC.

The chain couples TRBV2 to TRBJ2-1; D is ambiguous. Matching the DNA end better, TRBJ2-7 makes the J call doubtful. Germline V CDR1 and CDR2: SNHLY, FYNNEI. CDR3 length: 14 amino acids. CDR3 residues: CASTPGRSYNEQYF. The CDR3 DNA reads TGTGCCAGCACTCCCGGCAGATCCTACAATGAGCAGTACTTC.

This clonotype was detected a few times. The chain is built from TRBV20-1 and TRBJ2-3; 10 bases agree with TRBD2. CDR1 and CDR2 from the germline V gene are DFQATT and SNEGSKA (reference sequence). The CDR3 extends over 13 amino acids. V lost 5 bases and J lost 4; bases outside the gene matches: 3. In DNA, the CDR3 is TGCAGTGCTTCTAGCGGGAGCGCAGATACGCAGTATTTT. It encodes CSASSGSADTQYF.

This clonotype was seen a handful of times. The genes are TRBV20-1 and TRBJ2-4; D unresolved. With 3 bases removed from V and 4 bases from J, the gap between germline ends came to 10 bases. Per the germline V gene, CDR1 is DFQATT and CDR2 is SNEGSKA (reference sequence). The CDR3 totals 13 residues. In DNA, the CDR3 is TGCAGTGCTAGGGACGAGATAAAAAACATTCAGTACTTC. It translates to CSARDEIKNIQYF.